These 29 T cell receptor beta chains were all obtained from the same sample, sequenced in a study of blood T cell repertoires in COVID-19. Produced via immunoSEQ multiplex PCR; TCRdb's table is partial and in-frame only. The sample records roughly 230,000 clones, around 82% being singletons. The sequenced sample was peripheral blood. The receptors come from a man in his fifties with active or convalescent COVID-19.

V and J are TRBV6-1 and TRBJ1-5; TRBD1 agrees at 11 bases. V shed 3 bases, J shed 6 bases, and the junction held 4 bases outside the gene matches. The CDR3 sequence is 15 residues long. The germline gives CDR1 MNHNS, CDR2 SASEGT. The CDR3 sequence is CASSDWGQGGQPQHF. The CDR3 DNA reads TGTGCCAGCAGTGATTGGGGACAGGGGGGTCAGCCCCAGCATTTT.

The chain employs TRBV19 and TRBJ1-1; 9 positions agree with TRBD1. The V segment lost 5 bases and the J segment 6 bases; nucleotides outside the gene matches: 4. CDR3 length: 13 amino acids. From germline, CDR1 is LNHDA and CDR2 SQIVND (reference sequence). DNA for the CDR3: TGTGCCAGTAGTCCACAGGGGGCACCTGAAGCTTTCTTT. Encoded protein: CASSPQGAPEAFF.

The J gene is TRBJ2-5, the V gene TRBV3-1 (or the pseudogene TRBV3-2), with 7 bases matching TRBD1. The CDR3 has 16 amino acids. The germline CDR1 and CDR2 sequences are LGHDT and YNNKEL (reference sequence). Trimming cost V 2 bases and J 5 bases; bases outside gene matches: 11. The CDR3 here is CASSQPPGQRSETQYF. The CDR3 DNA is TGTGCCAGCAGCCAACCGCCGGGACAGCGGTCGGAGACCCAGTACTTC.

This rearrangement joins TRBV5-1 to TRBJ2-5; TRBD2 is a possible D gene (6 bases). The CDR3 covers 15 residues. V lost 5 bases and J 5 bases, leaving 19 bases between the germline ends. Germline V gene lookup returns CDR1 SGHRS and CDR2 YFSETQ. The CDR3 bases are TGCGCCAGCAGGAATGACACCCACCGGGGGGAGACCCAGTACTTC. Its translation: CASRNDTHRGETQYF.

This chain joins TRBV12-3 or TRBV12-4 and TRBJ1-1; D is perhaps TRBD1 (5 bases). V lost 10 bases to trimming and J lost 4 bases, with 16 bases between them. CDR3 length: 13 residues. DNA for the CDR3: TGTGCCATATCGGGCAGGGAGGCCACTGAAGCTTTCTTT. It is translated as CAISGREATEAFF.

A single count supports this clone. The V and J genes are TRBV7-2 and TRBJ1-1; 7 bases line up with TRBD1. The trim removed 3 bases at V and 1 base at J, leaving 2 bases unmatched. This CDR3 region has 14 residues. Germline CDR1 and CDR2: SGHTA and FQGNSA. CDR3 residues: CASSLGQWNTEAFF. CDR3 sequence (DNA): TGTGCCAGCAGCTTGGGACAGTGGAACACTGAAGCTTTCTTT. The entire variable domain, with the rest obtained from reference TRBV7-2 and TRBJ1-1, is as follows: GAGVSQSPSNKVTEKGKDVELRCDPISGHTALYWYRQSLGQGLEFLIYFQGNSAPDKSGLPSDRFSAERTGGSVSTLTIQRTQQEDSAVYLCASSLGQWNTEAFFGQGTRLTVV.

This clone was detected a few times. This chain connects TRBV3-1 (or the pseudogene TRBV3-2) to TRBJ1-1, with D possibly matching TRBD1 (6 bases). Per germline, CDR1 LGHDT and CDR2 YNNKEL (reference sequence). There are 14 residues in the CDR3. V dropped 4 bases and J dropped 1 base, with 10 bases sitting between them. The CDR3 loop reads CASSLGGSNTEAFF. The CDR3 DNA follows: TGTGCCAGCAGCCTAGGGGGTTCGAACACTGAAGCTTTCTTT.

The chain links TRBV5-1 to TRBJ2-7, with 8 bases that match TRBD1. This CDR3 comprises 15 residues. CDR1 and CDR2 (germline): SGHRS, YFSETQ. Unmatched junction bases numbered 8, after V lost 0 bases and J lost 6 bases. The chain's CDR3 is CASSLGGQGDGEQYF. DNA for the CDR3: TGCGCCAGCAGCTTGGGCGGACAGGGAGACGGCGAGCAGTACTTC.

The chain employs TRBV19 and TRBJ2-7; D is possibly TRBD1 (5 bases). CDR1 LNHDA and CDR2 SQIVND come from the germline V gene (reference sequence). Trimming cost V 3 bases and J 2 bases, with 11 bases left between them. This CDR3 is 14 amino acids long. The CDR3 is CASSMSWGPYEQYF. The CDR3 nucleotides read TGTGCCAGTAGTATGAGTTGGGGCCCCTACGAGCAGTACTTC.

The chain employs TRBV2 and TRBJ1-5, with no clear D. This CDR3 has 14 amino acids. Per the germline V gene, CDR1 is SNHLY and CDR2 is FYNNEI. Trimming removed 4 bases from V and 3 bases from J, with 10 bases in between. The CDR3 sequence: CASSVGGSNQPQHF. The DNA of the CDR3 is TGTGCCAGCAGTGTCGGAGGGTCCAATCAGCCCCAGCATTTT.

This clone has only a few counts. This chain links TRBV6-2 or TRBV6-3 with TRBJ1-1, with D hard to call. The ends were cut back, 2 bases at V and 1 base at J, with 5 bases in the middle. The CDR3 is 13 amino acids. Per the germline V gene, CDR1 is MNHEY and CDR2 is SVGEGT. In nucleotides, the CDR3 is TGTGCCAGCAGTTACGGGCAGAACACTGAAGCTTTCTTT. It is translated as CASSYGQNTEAFF.

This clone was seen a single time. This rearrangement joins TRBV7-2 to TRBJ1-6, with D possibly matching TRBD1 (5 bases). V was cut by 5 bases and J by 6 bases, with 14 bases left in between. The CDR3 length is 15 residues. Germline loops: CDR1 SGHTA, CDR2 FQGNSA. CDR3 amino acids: CASSQRQIPNSPLHF. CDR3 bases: TGTGCCAGCAGCCAACGACAGATCCCTAATTCACCCCTCCACTTT.

The CDR3 sequence: CASSYPTGLGSPLHF. For the CDR3, the DNA is TGTGCCAGCAGTTACCCGACAGGATTGGGTTCACCCCTCCACTTT. V gene TRBV6-2 or TRBV6-3 combines with J gene TRBJ1-6; weak D call: TRBD1 (6 bases). There are 15 residues in the CDR3. Germline lookup yields CDR1 MNHEY and CDR2 SVGEGT. V shed 2 bases and J shed 9 bases, with 14 bases lying between them.

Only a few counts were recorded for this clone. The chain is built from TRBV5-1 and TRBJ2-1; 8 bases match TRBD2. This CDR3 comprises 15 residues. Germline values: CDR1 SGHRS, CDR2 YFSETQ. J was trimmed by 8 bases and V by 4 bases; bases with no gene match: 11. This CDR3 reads CASSPSGGKGDEQFF. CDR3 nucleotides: TGCGCCAGCAGCCCCAGCGGGGGAAAAGGCGATGAGCAGTTCTTC. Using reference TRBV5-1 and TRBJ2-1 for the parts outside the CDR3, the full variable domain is KAGVTQTPRYLIKTRGQQVTLSCSPISGHRSVSWYQQTPGQGLQFLFEYFSETQRNKGNFPGRFSGRQFSNSRSEMNVSTLELGDSALYLCASSPSGGKGDEQFFGPGTRLTVL.

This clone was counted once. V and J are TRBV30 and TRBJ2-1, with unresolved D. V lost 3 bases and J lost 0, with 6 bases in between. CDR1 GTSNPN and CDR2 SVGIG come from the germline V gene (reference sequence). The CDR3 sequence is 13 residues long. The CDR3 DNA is TGTGCCTGGAGGTACAGCTCCTACAATGAGCAGTTCTTC. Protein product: CAWRYSSYNEQFF.

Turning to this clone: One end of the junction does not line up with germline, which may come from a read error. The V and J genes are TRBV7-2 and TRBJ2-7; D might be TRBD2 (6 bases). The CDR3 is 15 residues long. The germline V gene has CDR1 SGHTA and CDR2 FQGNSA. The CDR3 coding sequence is TGTGCCAGCACCTTAGGTGGGGGGATCGCCTACGAGCAGTACTTC. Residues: CASTLGGGIAYEQYF.

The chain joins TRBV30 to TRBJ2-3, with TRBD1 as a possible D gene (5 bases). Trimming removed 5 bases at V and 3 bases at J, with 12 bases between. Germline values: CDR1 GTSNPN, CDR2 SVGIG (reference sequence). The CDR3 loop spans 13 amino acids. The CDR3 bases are TGTGCCTGGCGGACCCAGGGAACAGATACGCAGTATTTT. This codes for CAWRTQGTDTQYF. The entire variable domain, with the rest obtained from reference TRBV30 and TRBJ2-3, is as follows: SQTIHQWPATLVQPVGSPLSLECTVEGTSNPNLYWYRQAAGRGLQLLFYSVGIGQISSEVPQNLSASRPQDRQFILSSKKLLLSDSGFYLCAWRTQGTDTQYFGPGTRLTVL.

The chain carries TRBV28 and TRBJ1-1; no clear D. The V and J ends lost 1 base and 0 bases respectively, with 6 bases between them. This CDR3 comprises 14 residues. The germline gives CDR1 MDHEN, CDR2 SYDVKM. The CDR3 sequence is CASSLLQMNTEAFF. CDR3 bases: TGTGCCAGCAGTTTATTACAGATGAACACTGAAGCTTTCTTT.

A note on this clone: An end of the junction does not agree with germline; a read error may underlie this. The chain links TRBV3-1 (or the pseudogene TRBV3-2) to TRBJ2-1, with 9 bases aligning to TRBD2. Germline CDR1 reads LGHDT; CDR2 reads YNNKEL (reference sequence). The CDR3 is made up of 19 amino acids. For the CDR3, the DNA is TGCCCCCGCACCCACGCCTGGGGCGGGGGGGCCAGGTCCTACAATGAGCAGTTCTTC. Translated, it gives CPRTHAWGGGARSYNEQFF.

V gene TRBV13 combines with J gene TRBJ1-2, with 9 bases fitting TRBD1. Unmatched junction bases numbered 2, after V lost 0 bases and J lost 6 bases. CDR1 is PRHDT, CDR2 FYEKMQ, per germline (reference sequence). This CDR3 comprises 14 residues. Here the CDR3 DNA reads TGTGCCAGCAGCTTAGGACAGGGGGCCCATGGCTACACCTTC. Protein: CASSLGQGAHGYTF.

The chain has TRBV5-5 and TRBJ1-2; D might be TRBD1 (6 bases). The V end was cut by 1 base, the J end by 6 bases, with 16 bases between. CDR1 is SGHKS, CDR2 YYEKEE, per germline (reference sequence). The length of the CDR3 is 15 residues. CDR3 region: CASSLTTGHANGYTF. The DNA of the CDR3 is TGTGCCAGCAGCTTGACTACGGGACATGCAAATGGCTACACCTTC.

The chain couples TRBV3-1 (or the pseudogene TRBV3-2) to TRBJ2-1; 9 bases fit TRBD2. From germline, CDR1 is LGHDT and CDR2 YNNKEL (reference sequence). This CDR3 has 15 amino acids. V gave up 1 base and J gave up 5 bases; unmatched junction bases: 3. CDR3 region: CASSQGRGGHNEQFF. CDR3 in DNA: TGTGCCAGCAGCCAAGGGCGGGGGGGTCACAATGAGCAGTTCTTC.

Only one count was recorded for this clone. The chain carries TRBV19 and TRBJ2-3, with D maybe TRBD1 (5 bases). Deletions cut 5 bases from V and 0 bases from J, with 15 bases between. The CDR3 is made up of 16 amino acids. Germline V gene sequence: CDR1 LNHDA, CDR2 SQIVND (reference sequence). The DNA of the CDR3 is TGTGCCAGTAGTTTAAGGGGCAGTACTAGCACAGATACGCAGTATTTT. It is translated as CASSLRGSTSTDTQYF.

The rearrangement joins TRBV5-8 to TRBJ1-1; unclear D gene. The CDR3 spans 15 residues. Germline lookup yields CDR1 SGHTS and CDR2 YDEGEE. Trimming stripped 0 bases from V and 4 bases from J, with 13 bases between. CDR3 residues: CASSLGQAVGTEAFF. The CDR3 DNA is TGTGCCAGCAGCTTGGGGCAGGCCGTGGGCACTGAAGCTTTCTTT. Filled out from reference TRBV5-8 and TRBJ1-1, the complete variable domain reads EAGVTQSPTHLIKTRGQQATLRCSPISGHTSVYWYQQALGLGLQFLLWYDEGEERNRGNFPPRFSGRQFPNYSSELNVNALELEDSALYLCASSLGQAVGTEAFFGQGTRLTVV.

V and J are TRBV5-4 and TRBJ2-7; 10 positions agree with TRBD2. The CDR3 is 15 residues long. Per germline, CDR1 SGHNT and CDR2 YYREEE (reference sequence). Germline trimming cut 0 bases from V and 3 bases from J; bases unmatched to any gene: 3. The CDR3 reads CASSLVSGGDYEQYF. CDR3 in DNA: TGTGCCAGCAGCTTGGTAAGCGGGGGGGACTACGAGCAGTACTTC.

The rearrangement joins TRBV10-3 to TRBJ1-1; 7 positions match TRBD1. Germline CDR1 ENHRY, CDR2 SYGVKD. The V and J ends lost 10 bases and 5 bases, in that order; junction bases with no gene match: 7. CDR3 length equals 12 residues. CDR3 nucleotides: TGTGCCACAACAGGGGTTCAGACTGAAGCTTTCTTT. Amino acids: CATTGVQTEAFF.

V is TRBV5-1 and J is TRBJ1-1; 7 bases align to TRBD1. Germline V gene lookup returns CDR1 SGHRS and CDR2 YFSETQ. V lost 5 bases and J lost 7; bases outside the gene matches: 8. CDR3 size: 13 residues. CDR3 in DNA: TGCGCCAGCAGGGAGGGGGCGGTTGGTGAAGCTTTCTTT. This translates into CASREGAVGEAFF.

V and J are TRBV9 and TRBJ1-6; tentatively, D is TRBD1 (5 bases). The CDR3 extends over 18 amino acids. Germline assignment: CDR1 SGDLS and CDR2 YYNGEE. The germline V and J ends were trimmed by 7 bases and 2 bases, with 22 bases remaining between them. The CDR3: CASAKGGGSGTYNSPLHF. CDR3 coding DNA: TGTGCCAGCGCGAAAGGTGGGGGGTCTGGGACCTATAATTCACCCCTCCACTTT.

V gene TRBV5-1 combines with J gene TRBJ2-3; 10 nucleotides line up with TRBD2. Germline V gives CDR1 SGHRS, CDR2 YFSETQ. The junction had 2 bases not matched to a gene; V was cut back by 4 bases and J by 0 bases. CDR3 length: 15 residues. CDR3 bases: TGCGCCAGCAGCACTAGCGGGGATAGCACAGATACGCAGTATTTT. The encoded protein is CASSTSGDSTDTQYF.